This TCR beta chain originates from a study of cytomegalovirus exposure and HLA in healthy donors. Looking at the study overall: The study's early data release held about 77 million unique TCRs from HLA-typed donors.

This CDR3 is built from 15 residues. V shed 6 bases, J shed 10 bases, and the junction held 9 bases outside the gene matches. The V gene's germline CDR1 is MNHEY and CDR2 SVGAGI. Amplification used 60 Vbeta primers and 13 Jbeta primers. Assay: immunoSEQ multiplex PCR; the TCRdb copy retains only in-frame clones and omits some. This table has approximately 100,000 clones, 74% appearing once. Study-wide points: Serostatus for CMV was the only available immune exposure information. A later analysis, which compared TCR beta chains of equal frequency, found the HLA-associated ones more clonally expanded. Follow-up analysis seemed to connect common viral pathogens with several of the most significant clusters identified.

Turning to this clone: The antigen remains unidentified.

The chain is built from TRBV6-5 and TRBJ1-6, with 10 bases that match TRBD1. The sample comprised PBMCs. The receptor's source is a human donor in good health. This chain's CDR3 is CASSRDRGYRSPLHF. The CDR3 DNA sequence: TGTGCCAGCAGCCGGGACAGGGGTTATCGGTCACCCCTCCACTTT.